This T cell receptor beta chain was obtained from a study of beta chain features in type 1 diabetes. General study findings and limits: Possible PCR preference for shorter templates applied equally to patients and controls.

Comment on this clone: Its matching antigen is unknown.

The whole isolated RNA underwent reverse transcription, so sequencing captured expressed TCRB transcripts. Repertoires were generated with immunoSEQ multiplex PCR, while TCRdb's copy carries only in-frame clones and drops some. The data show some 100,000 clones, roughly 43% seen once. The receptor comes from a woman younger than 35 in good health. Sequenced sample: stem cell memory CD4+ T cells from blood.

CDR3 sequence (DNA): TGTGCCAGTAGTAGTAGCGGGGGTTACAATGAGCAGTTCTTC. Its translation is CASSSSGGYNEQFF. V gene TRBV19 combines with J gene TRBJ2-1; 9 nucleotides match TRBD2. The CDR3 has 14 residues. The J segment lost 4 bases and the V segment lost 4 bases, leaving 2 bases of the junction unmatched. Germline lookup yields CDR1 LNHDA and CDR2 SQIVND (reference sequence).